This T cell receptor beta chain is drawn from a study of beta chain features in type 1 diabetes. The entirety of the isolated RNA underwent reverse transcription, so expressed TCRB transcripts were sequenced. The assay was immunoSEQ multiplex PCR, and TCRdb's table has in-frame clones only and misses some. The sample consists of over 700,000 clones, under 20% of them appearing once. V was clipped by 6 bases and J by 6 bases, with 20 bases between them. The CDR3 has 15 residues. From germline, CDR1 is MDHEN and CDR2 SYDVKM. This clone appeared a single time. The TCR was taken from a woman between 18 and 29 years old in good health. J is TRBJ1-2 and V is TRBV28, with D possibly being TRBD1 (6 bases). The specimen was naive CD4+ T cells from blood. CDR3 residues: CASSTVTGTSNGYTF. CDR3 sequence (DNA): TGTGCCAGCAGCACCGTGACAGGTACTTCGAATGGCTACACCTTC.